This TCR beta chain was found in a study of blood T cell repertoires in COVID-19. Study overall: The samples span acute and convalescent COVID-19 from the United States, Italy and Spain. Nucleic acid was either cDNA or gDNA, and it came from T cells, B-cell-depleted T cells, or PBMCs.

The study recruited people aged 18 to 89 years across around 24 US areas. Recovered Cohort 3 donors showed two negative PCRs, clearance, or symptom resolution. Generated by immunoSEQ multiplex PCR, the TCRdb table keeps only in-frame clones and is missing some. The sample contains around 290,000 clones, 89% of which appear only once. The TCR comes from a woman in her thirties or forties who had recovered from COVID-19. What was sequenced was PBMCs or T cells enriched from blood (not recorded which).

The CDR3 loop is CASSLTGSRRTGELFF. CDR3 sequence (DNA): TGCGCCAGCAGCTTGACGGGGTCTCGGCGGACCGGGGAGCTGTTTTTT. This chain joins TRBV5-1 and TRBJ2-2, with D tentatively TRBD2 (5 bases). Germline lookup yields CDR1 SGHRS and CDR2 YFSETQ. The CDR3 is made up of 16 amino acids. The V gene lost 1 base and the J gene lost 5 bases, with 15 bases spanning the gap. Full variable domain (remainder filled in from reference TRBV5-1 and TRBJ2-2): KAGVTQTPRYLIKTRGQQVTLSCSPISGHRSVSWYQQTPGQGLQFLFEYFSETQRNKGNFPGRFSGRQFSNSRSEMNVSTLELGDSALYLCASSLTGSRRTGELFFGEGSRLTVL.